Following are 12 T cell receptor beta chains from one sample sequenced in a study of cytomegalovirus exposure and HLA in healthy donors. Primers included in the PCR were 60 Vbeta and 13 Jbeta primers. The method was immunoSEQ multiplex PCR; TCRdb's version includes in-frame clones alone and lacks a portion of them. The data contain 150,000 to 200,000 clones, approximately 70% of them singletons. The material sequenced was PBMCs. These receptor sequences come from a man aged 35 to 55 in good health and CMV-seropositive.

This clone has only one observation. The CDR3 sequence: CASSLRDRGYEQYF. The CDR3 DNA reads as TGTGCCAGCAGCCTACGGGACAGGGGCTACGAGCAGTACTTC. The chain combines TRBV7-8 with TRBJ2-7, with TRBD1 matching 10 bases. V lost 5 bases to trimming and J lost 3 bases; unmatched junction nucleotides: 4. This CDR3 is 14 amino acids long. Germline V gene sequence: CDR1 SGHVS, CDR2 FQNEAQ.

This clone came up once. The genes are TRBV4-3 and TRBJ2-5; the match to TRBD1 covers 9 bases. The CDR3 is 16 residues long. Germline trimming cut 1 base from V and 5 bases from J; bases unmatched to any gene: 8. Per the germline V gene, CDR1 is LGHNA and CDR2 is YSLEER. The CDR3 DNA follows: TGCGCCAGCAGCCAAGGCAGGACAGGGGCGGAGGAGACCCAGTACTTC. Translated, it gives CASSQGRTGAEETQYF.

As regards this clone: Additional DNA sequences in this sample encode the identical CDR3. V and J are TRBV6-1 and TRBJ1-5; D unresolved. Deletions cut 3 bases from V and 7 bases from J, with 4 bases between. This CDR3 comprises 11 residues. In germline, CDR1 is MNHNS, CDR2 SASEGT. The CDR3: CASSERQPQHF. The CDR3 DNA reads as TGTGCCAGCAGTGAGAGGCAGCCCCAGCATTTT.

The table lists this clone with a count of one. The V call is TRBV7-3, the J call TRBJ1-2, with D hard to call. The germline CDR1 and CDR2 sequences are SGHTA and FQGTGA. CDR3 length: 13 residues. Trimming left V 0 bases short and J 4 bases short, with 6 bases between. For the CDR3, the DNA is TGTGCCAGCAGCTTAACAGGCGGCTATGGCTACACCTTC. Residues: CASSLTGGYGYTF.

This clone showed up just once. The chain uses TRBV7-9 and TRBJ2-1, with 10 bases fitting TRBD2. Germline CDR1 and CDR2: SEHNR and FQNEAQ (reference sequence). V lost 3 bases to trimming and J lost 3 bases; unmatched junction nucleotides: 5. CDR3 length: 16 amino acids. CDR3 sequence: CASSFLAGDLYNEQFF. As DNA, the CDR3 is TGTGCCAGCAGCTTCCTAGCGGGGGACCTCTACAATGAGCAGTTCTTC.

The chain couples TRBV6-1 to TRBJ1-6; D gene ambiguous. This CDR3 region has 16 residues. CDR1 and CDR2 (germline): MNHNS, SASEGT. Trimming left V 0 bases short and J 6 bases short, with 12 bases between. Here the CDR3 reads CASSEARGGGNSPLHF. The CDR3 DNA reads TGTGCCAGCAGTGAAGCGCGAGGCGGTGGTAATTCACCCCTCCACTTT.

This chain links TRBV7-9 with TRBJ1-1, with 7 bases lining up with TRBD1. The CDR3 has 14 amino acids. Germline CDR1 reads SEHNR; CDR2 reads FQNEAQ (reference sequence). V shed 6 bases, J shed 0 bases, and the junction held 4 bases outside the gene matches. The CDR3 sequence is CASRQGGLNTEAFF. CDR3 coding DNA: TGTGCCAGCAGACAAGGGGGCCTGAACACTGAAGCTTTCTTT.

The gene calls are TRBV7-8 and TRBJ1-1; 8 nucleotides match TRBD1. The V gene end was trimmed by 0 bases and the J gene end by 0 bases; junction bases not matched to a gene: 6. The germline V gene has CDR1 SGHVS and CDR2 FQNEAQ. CDR3 size: 17 residues. As DNA, the CDR3 is TGTGCCAGCAGCTTAGCGTGGACAGGGCTGATGAACACTGAAGCTTTCTTT. It codes for CASSLAWTGLMNTEAFF.

The J gene is TRBJ2-3, the V gene TRBV19; 7 positions agree with TRBD1. The V gene's germline CDR1 is LNHDA and CDR2 SQIVND (reference sequence). V lost 3 bases, J lost 5 bases, and 2 bases stayed unmatched. This CDR3 comprises 13 residues. The DNA of the CDR3 is TGTGCCAGTAGTATCCAGGGGGTAGATACGCAGTATTTT. It yields the protein CASSIQGVDTQYF.

The sample holds one count of this clone. The CDR3 sequence: CASRAAQNTEAFF. In DNA form, the CDR3 reads TGTGCCAGTAGGGCAGCGCAGAACACTGAAGCTTTCTTT. The rearrangement uses TRBV19 and TRBJ1-1; D not resolved. Deletions cut 6 bases from V and 1 base from J, with 9 bases between. The CDR3 has 13 amino acids. Germline CDR1 reads LNHDA; CDR2 reads SQIVND (reference sequence). Variable domain in full (rest from reference TRBV19 and TRBJ1-1): DGGITQSPKYLFRKEGQNVTLSCEQNLNHDAMYWYRQDPGQGLRLIYYSQIVNDFQKGDIAEGYSVSREKKESFPLTVTSAQKNPTAFYLCASRAAQNTEAFFGQGTRLTVV.

This clone was detected a few times. V usage is TRBV7-9 and J usage is TRBJ1-5; 8 nucleotides line up with TRBD1. The CDR3 sequence is 14 residues long. CDR1 is SEHNR and CDR2 is FQNEAQ in the germline V gene (reference sequence). V was clipped by 5 bases and J by 5 bases; unmatched bases: 5. The CDR3 loop is CASSVDRGDQPQHF. DNA for the CDR3: TGTGCCAGCAGCGTAGACAGGGGCGATCAGCCCCAGCATTTT.

This clone was seen once. V usage is TRBV11-2 and J usage is TRBJ1-1; D remains ambiguous. Trimming cost V 1 base and J 11 bases, with 11 bases left between them. The V gene's germline CDR1 is SGHAT and CDR2 FQNNGV. CDR3 length: 12 amino acids. DNA for the CDR3: TGTGCCAGCAGCTTAGTGATGGGAGGCGCTTTCTTT. Its protein product is CASSLVMGGAFF.